This T cell receptor (beta chain) was captured by sequencing in a study of STAT5B mutations in CD4+ large granular lymphocyte leukemia (dated by TCRdb to between 2021 and 2022). Concerning the study at large: Among the healthy controls, the CDR3 'QG' motif was associated with a particular HLA allele. The study compared the TCRbeta repertoires of patients with CD4+ T-cell large granular lymphocyte leukemia against the TCRbeta repertoires of healthy blood donors. Flow cytometry performed on FACSCanto II or FACSVerse showed that the purified fractions had more than 95% purity among lymphocytes. Findings and caveats that apply to the study as a whole: CD4-sorted patient repertoires appeared more clonal than healthy CD4+ repertoires, and this difference persisted after removing the putative leukemic clones. Main leukemic clonotypes were private to each patient, although roughly 25% appeared at low frequency in other patients' non-leukemic repertoires. TRBV06-family usage was enriched among the top patient clones (8/27) compared with healthy controls (2/35). The data were not HLA-matched, and the higher clonality in CD4+ T-LGLL than in CD8+ T-LGLL could be due to the relatively small sample size.

Buffy coats from under 40 blood donors, supplied by the Finnish Red Cross blood service, were used as healthy controls. All TCR-sequenced material derived from peripheral blood: patient blood samples and healthy donor buffy coats. Peripheral blood mononuclear cells were isolated by Ficoll-Hypaque gradient centrifugation. Magnetic purification was used to isolate CD4+ cells from the buffy coats of the healthy controls. Genomic DNA was extracted with the Gentra Puregene Cell and Tissue kit and quantified on a Qubit 2.0 fluorometer. Notes on this clone: Its cognate antigen has yet to be identified. Germline and junction disagree at one end, which may indicate a read error.

The immunoSEQ assay at survey resolution was applied to genomic DNA for sequencing of TCRbeta rearrangements. The authors' analysis ran thus. A lowest detectable productive clonotype frequency of 2.59 x 10-5 was observed in the TCR sequencing data. Only productive TCRbeta rearrangements, meaning sequences that were complete and in-frame, were kept for the analyses. Sample clonality was computed as Simpson clonality in the immunoSEQ Analyzer version 3.0. Clones were categorized by frequency as very rare, small, medium, large (1-20%) or hyperexpanded (>20%). Generation probabilities were estimated with OLGA 1.2.3, V-gene circos plots were made with VDJtools, specificities were searched in VDJdb, and CDR3 motifs were identified with GLIPH. Drawn from immuneACCESS, this table holds only the in-frame rearrangements with V and J called that TCRdb kept. Clones are partly lost; checked studies trace under half to an unresolved V gene and leave the rest unexplained. Clone size and V and J calls were adopted from that table, with D and trimming inferred from the DNA. Here the sample has approximately 30,000 clones; under 85% occur a single time. The top ten constitute roughly 2.2% of the sample.

From the cysteine up to the phenylalanine, the CDR3 has a length of 9 residues. CDR3 DNA is the only sequence kept; it has 27 bases, read in frame from the first base. From a lookup of the germline V gene (reference sequence), CDR1 and CDR2 are MNHNY and SVGAGI. The sequence derives from a human donor in good health. The sample consisted of CD4+ T cells from blood buffy coats. The receptor chain draws on TRBV6-6 and TRBJ1-1, with the identity of the D gene unclear. The nucleotide sequence is given as TGTGCCAGCAGTCCTCCTCCGGGGTTT. Translated, this gives CASSPPPGF.